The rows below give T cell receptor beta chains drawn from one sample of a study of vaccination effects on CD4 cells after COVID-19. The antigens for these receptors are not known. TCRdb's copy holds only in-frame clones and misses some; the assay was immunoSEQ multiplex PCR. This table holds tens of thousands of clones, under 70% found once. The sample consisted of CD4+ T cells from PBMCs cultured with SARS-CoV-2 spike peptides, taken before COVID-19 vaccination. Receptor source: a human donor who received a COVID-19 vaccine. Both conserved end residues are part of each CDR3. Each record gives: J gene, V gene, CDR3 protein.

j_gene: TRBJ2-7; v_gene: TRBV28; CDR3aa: CASSLGGVKSYEQYF
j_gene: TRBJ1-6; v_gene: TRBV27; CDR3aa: CASSLSIWGANNSPLHF
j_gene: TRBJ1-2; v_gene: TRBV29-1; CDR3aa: CSASRTGDYGYTF
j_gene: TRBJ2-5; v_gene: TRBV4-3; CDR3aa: CASSQELSETQYF
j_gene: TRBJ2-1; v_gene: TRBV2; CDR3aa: CASMWTGRSYNEQFF
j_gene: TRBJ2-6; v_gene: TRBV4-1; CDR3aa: CASKGLGFSGANVLTF
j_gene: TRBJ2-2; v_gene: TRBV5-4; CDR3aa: CASSFTSGWDTGELFF
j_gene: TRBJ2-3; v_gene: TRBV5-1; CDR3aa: CASSRDQSTDTQYF
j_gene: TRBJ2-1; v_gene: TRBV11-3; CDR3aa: CASSRGFSGAPPYNEQFF
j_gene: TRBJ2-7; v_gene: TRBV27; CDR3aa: CASSTSGTTSTEQYF
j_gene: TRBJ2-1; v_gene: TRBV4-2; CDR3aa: CASSQDRRREGRFNEQFF